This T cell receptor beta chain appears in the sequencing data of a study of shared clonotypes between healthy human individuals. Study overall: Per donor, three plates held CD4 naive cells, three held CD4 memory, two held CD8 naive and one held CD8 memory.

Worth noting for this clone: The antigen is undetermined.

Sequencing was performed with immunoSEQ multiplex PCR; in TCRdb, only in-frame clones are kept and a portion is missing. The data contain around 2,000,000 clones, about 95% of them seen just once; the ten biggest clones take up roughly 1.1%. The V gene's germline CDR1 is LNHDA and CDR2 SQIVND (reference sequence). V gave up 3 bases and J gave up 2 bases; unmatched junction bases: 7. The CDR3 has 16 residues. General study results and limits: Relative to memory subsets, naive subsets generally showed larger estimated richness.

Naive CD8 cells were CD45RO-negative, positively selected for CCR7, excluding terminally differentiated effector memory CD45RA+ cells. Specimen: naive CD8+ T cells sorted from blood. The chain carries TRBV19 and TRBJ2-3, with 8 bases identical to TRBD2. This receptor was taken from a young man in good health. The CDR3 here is CASSILSGTDTDTQYF. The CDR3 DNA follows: TGTGCCAGTAGTATCCTTAGCGGGACGGACACAGATACGCAGTATTTT. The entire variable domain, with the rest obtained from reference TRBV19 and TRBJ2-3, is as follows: DGGITQSPKYLFRKEGQNVTLSCEQNLNHDAMYWYRQDPGQGLRLIYYSQIVNDFQKGDIAEGYSVSREKKESFPLTVTSAQKNPTAFYLCASSILSGTDTDTQYFGPGTRLTVL.